Sequencing of this T cell receptor (beta chain) was carried out in a study of blood T cell repertoires in COVID-19. Profiling relied on immunoSEQ multiplex PCR, and the TCRdb table lists in-frame clones only, not all of them. The table includes some 360,000 clones, around 87% detected once. CDR3 length: 14 amino acids. Germline CDR1 reads LGHDT; CDR2 reads YNNKEL (reference sequence). Losses at the gene ends were 4 bases for V and 6 bases for J; bases not matched to a gene: 6. This clone was seen a single time. The clonotype originates from a woman aged 55-70 years with COVID-19, enrolled during active disease. Sequenced input: peripheral blood. The gene calls are TRBV3-1 (or the pseudogene TRBV3-2) and TRBJ2-3; 8 nucleotides line up with TRBD2. Here the CDR3 reads CASSPVSGADTQYF. Here the CDR3 DNA reads TGTGCCAGCAGCCCAGTTAGCGGGGCGGATACGCAGTATTTT.